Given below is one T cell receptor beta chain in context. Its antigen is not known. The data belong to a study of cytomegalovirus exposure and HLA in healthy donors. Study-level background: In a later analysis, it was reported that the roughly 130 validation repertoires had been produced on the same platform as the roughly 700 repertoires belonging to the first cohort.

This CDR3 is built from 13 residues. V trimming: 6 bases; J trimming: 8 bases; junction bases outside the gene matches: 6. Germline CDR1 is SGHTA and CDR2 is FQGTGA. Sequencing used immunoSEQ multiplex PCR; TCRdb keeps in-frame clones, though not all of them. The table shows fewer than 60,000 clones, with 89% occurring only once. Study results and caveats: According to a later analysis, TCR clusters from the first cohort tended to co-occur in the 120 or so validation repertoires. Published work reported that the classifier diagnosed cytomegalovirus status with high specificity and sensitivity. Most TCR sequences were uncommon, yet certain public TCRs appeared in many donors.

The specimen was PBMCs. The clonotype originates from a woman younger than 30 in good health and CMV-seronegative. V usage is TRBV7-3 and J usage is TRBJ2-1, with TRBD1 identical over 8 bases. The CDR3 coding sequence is TGTGCCAGCAGGACGGACAGGGACGATGAGCAGTTCTTC. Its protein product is CASRTDRDDEQFF. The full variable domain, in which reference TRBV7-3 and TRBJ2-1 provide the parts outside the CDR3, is GAGVSQTPSNKVTEKGKYVELRCDPISGHTALYWYRQSLGQGPEFLIYFQGTGAADDSGLPNDRFFAVRPEGSVSTLKIQRTERGDSAVYLCASRTDRDDEQFFGPGTRLTVL.